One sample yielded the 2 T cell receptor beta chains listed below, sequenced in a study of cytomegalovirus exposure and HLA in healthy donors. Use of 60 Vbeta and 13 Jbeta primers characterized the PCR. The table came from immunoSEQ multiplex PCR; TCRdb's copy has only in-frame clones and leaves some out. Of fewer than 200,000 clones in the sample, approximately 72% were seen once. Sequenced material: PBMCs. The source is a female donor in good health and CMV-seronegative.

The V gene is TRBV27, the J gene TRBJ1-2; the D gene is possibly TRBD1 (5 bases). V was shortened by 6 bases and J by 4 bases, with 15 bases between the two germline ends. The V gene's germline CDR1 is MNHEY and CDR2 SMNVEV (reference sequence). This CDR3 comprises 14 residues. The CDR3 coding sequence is TGTGCCAGCAGCCCGTCCGGGGGTTCCTATGGCTACACCTTC. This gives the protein CASSPSGGSYGYTF.

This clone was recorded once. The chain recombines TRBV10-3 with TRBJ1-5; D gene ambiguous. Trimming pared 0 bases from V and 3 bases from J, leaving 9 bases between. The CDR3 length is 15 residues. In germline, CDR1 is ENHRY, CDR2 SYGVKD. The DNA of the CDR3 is TGTGCCATCAGTGAGTCCGGAGGCATCAATCAGCCCCAGCATTTT. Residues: CAISESGGINQPQHF.